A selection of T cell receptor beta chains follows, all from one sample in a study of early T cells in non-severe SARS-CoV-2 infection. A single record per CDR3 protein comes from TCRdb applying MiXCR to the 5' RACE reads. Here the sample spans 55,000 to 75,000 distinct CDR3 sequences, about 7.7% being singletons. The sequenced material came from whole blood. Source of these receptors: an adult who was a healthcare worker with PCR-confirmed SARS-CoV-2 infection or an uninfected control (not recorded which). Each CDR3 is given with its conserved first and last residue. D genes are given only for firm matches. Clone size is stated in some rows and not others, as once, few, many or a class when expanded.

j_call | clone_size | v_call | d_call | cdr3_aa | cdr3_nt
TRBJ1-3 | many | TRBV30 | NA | CACDGAHSGNTIYF | TGTGCCTGCGACGGGGCCCACTCTGGAAACACCATATATTTT
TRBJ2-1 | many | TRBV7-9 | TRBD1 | CASSLGQGVTYNEQFF | TGTGCCAGCAGCTTAGGACAGGGGGTCACCTACAATGAGCAGTTCTTC
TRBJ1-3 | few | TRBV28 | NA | CASSLETRSTIYF | TGTGCCAGCAGTCTAGAAACACGGAGCACCATATATTTT
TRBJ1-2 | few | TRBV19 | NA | CASSIVGSPNYGYTF | TGTGCCAGTAGTATAGTTGGGTCGCCTAACTATGGCTACACCTTC
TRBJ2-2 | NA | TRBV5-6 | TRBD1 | CASSFDRGHTGELFF | TGTGCCAGCAGCTTCGACAGGGGGCACACCGGGGAGCTGTTTTTT
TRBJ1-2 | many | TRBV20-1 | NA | CSGENYGYTF | TGCAGTGGGGAGAACTATGGCTACACCTTC
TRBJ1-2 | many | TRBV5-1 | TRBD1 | CASSLPPTGRTGGYTF | TGCGCCAGCAGCTTGCCCCCGACAGGGAGGACCGGTGGCTACACCTTC
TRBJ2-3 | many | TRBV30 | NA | CAWSVRRRDTQYF | TGTGCCTGGAGTGTACGACGTCGGGATACGCAGTATTTT
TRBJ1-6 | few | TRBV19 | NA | CASSLRQDSYNSPLHF | TGTGCCAGTAGTCTCCGACAGGACTCCTATAATTCACCCCTCCACTTT
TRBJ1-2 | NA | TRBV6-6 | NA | CASSLGPGNGYTF | TGTGCCAGCAGTTTGGGGCCAGGGAACGGCTACACCTTC
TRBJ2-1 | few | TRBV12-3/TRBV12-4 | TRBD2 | CASSPRLAVNEQFF | TGTGCCAGCAGTCCCAGACTAGCGGTCAATGAGCAGTTCTTC
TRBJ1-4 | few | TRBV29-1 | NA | CSVESGNEKLFF | TGCAGCGTTGAAAGCGGTAATGAAAAACTGTTTTTT
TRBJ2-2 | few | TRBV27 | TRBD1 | CASSPRRGLAGELFF | TGTGCCAGCAGTCCTCGCAGGGGGCTGGCCGGGGAGCTGTTTTTT
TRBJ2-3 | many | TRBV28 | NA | CASSPRTMASRTDTQYF | TGTGCCAGCAGTCCACGCACTATGGCAAGTAGGACAGATACGCAGTATTTT
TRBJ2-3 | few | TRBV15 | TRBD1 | CATSSRQGRADTQYF | TGTGCCACCAGCAGCCGACAGGGAAGGGCAGATACGCAGTATTTT
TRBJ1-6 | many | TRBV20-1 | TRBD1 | CSARQGASPLHF | TGCAGTGCTAGACAGGGGGCTTCACCCCTCCACTTT
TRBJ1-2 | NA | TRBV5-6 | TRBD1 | CASSLWTDRPGYTF | TGTGCCAGCAGCTTGTGGACGGACAGGCCGGGCTACACCTTC
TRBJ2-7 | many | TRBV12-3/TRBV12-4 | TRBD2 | CASSLGAAGGVEQYF | TGTGCCAGCAGTTTAGGGGCAGCGGGAGGGGTCGAGCAGTACTTC
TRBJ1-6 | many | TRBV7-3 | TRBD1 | CASSPGTDNSPLHF | TGTGCCAGCAGCCCCGGGACAGATAATTCACCCCTCCACTTT
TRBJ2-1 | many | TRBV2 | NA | CASRGLSSYNEQFF | TGTGCCAGCAGGGGGTTGAGCTCCTACAATGAGCAGTTCTTC
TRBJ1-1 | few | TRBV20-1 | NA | CSALQTGAFF | TGCAGTGCTCTCCAAACAGGAGCTTTCTTT
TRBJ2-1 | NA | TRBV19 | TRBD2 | CASTLWASGSTNEQFF | TGTGCCAGTACCTTATGGGCTAGCGGGAGTACAAATGAGCAGTTCTTC
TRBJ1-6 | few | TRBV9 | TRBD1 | CASSPGTGENSPLHF | TGTGCCAGCAGCCCCGGGACAGGGGAGAACTCACCCCTCCACTTT
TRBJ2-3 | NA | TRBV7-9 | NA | CASSSGTSPGIADTQYF | TGTGCCAGCAGCTCCGGGACATCCCCGGGAATTGCAGATACGCAGTATTTT
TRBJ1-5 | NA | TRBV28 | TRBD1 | CASSQYRGLDQPQHF | TGTGCCAGCAGCCAGTACAGGGGGCTTGATCAGCCCCAGCATTTT
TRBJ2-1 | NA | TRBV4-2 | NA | CASSQEARDEQFF | TGTGCCAGCAGCCAAGAGGCCAGGGATGAGCAGTTCTTC
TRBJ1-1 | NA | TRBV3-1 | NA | CASSQAAGVAFF | TGTGCCAGCAGCCAAGCGGCAGGGGTGGCTTTCTTT
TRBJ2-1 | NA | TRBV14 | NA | CASSHEIRGSEPFF | TGTGCCAGCAGCCATGAAATCCGGGGGTCTGAACCGTTCTTC
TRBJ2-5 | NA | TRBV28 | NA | CASSSPITQYF | TGTGCCAGCAGTTCCCCCATAACCCAGTACTTC
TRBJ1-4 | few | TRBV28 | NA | CASNINTLDSLFF | TGTGCCAGCAATATCAACACCTTGGACTCACTGTTTTTT
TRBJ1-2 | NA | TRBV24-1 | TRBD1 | CATSEPRDSTYGYTF | TGTGCCACCAGTGAGCCCCGGGACAGCACATATGGCTACACCTTC
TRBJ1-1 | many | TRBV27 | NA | CASSPSDGETEAFF | TGTGCCAGCAGTCCGTCCGACGGGGAGACTGAAGCTTTCTTT
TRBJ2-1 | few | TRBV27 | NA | CASSLSPGTPYNEQFF | TGTGCCAGCAGTTTATCGCCCGGGACTCCTTACAATGAGCAGTTCTTC
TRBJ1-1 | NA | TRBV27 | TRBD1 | CASSRRQGTEAFF | TGTGCCAGCAGTAGAAGACAGGGAACTGAAGCTTTCTTT
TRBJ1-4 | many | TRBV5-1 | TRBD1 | CASSPQGAREKLFF | TGCGCCAGCAGCCCTCAGGGGGCACGTGAAAAACTGTTTTTT
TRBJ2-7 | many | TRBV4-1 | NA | CASSQGPPGEYEQYF | TGCGCCAGCAGCCAAGGACCCCCGGGGGAGTACGAGCAGTACTTC
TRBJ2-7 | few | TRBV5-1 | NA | CASSLGRRDEQYF | TGCGCCAGCAGCCTTGGGCGCCGGGACGAGCAGTACTTC
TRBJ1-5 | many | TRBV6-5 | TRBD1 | CASSSTGQGYQPQHF | TGTGCCAGCAGTTCTACGGGACAGGGGTATCAGCCCCAGCATTTT
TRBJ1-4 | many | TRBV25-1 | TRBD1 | CASSEQGGSEKLFF | TGTGCCAGCAGTGAACAGGGGGGATCGGAAAAACTGTTTTTT
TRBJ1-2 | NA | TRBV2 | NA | CASREGYGYTF | TGTGCCAGCAGGGAGGGCTATGGCTACACCTTC
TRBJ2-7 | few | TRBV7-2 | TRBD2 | CASSLGLAASYVQYF | TGTGCCAGCAGCTTAGGACTAGCGGCTAGCTACGTGCAGTACTTC
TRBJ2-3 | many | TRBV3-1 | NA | CASSSLGADTQYF | TGTGCCAGCAGTTCACTAGGCGCAGATACGCAGTATTTT